A single TCR beta chain is shown here with its context. Its antigen is undetermined. Germline V gives CDR1 PRHDT, CDR2 FYEKMQ (reference sequence). Trimming pared 2 bases from V and 5 bases from J, leaving 12 bases between. This CDR3 is 14 amino acids long. The data were taken from a study of graft-versus-host responses after intestinal transplantation. Study context: The study gave all recipients anti-thymocyte globulin induction, then tacrolimus and steroids for three to four years.

Whole-study findings and limits: In recipient marrow, GvH clones were found, and some appeared first in ileum or blood.

TCRdb's table, derived via immunoSEQ multiplex PCR, lists solely in-frame clones and lacks some. The sample contains approximately 89,000 clones, approximately 92% of which appear only once. This sample comprised PBMCs, obtained just under 460 days after intestinal transplant. This TCR came from a human patient who received an intestinal transplant, so some T cells may come from the graft donor. V is TRBV13 and J is TRBJ1-1; no reliable D call. CDR3 region: CASSLNDRPTEAFF. The CDR3 bases are TGTGCCAGCAGCTTAAATGATCGGCCGACTGAAGCTTTCTTT.